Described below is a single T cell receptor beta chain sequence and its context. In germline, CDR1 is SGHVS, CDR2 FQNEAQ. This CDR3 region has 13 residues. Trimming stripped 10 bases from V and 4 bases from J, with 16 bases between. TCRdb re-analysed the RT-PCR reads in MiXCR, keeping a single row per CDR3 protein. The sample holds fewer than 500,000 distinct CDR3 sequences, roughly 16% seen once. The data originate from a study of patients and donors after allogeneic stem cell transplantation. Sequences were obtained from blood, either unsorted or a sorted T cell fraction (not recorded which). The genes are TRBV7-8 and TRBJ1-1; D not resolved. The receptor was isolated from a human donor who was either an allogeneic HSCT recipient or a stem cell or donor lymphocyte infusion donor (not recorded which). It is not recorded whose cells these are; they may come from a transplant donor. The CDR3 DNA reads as TGTGCCACCCGTCTTGACCCCGTCACTGAAGCTTTCTTT. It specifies CATRLDPVTEAFF. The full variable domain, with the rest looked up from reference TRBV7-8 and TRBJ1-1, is GAGVSQSPRYKVAKRGQDVALRCDPISGHVSLFWYQQALGQGPEFLTYFQNEAQLDKSGLPSDRFFAERPEGSVSTLKIQRTQQEDSAVYLCATRLDPVTEAFFGQGTRLTVV.